These 5 T cell receptor beta chains were sequenced from one sample in a study of beta chain features in type 1 diabetes. As every portion of the isolated RNA was reverse transcribed, the sequencing read expressed TCRB transcripts. Here immunoSEQ multiplex PCR was the method, and the copy in TCRdb shows in-frame clones only, minus some. Of under 550,000 clones detected, roughly 10% appear once; the ten largest clones hold approximately 0.045%. The sequenced material came from naive CD4+ T cells from blood. All receptors derive from a woman aged 18-29 years in good health.

This clone was observed a handful of times. This chain links TRBV4-3 with TRBJ1-1, with TRBD1 as a possible D gene (6 bases). The CDR3 consists of 16 residues. The germline CDR1 and CDR2 sequences are LGHNA and YSLEER. With 3 bases removed from V and 7 bases from J, the gap between germline ends came to 21 bases. In DNA form, the CDR3 reads TGCGCCAGCAGCCAGGATCTCCTAGGGGGGGCAGGTGAAGCTTTCTTT. It is translated as CASSQDLLGGAGEAFF.

This clone has only a few counts. This sequence joins TRBV10-3 and TRBJ2-7, with D uncertain. Germline loops: CDR1 ENHRY, CDR2 SYGVKD. Trimming pared 4 bases from V and 2 bases from J, leaving 9 bases between. This CDR3 region has 13 residues. CDR3 in DNA: TGTGCCATCAGTGGTGGCAGCACCTACGAGCAGTACTTC. This gives the protein CAISGGSTYEQYF.

This clone was observed a few times. The rearrangement links TRBV29-1 to TRBJ2-1; D is tentatively TRBD1 or TRBD2 (5 bases each). Germline V CDR1 and CDR2: SQVTM, ANQGSEA. The CDR3 length is 14 residues. V was shortened by 6 bases and J by 4 bases, with 16 bases between the two germline ends. CDR3 residues: CSVVKGPKYNEQFF. The CDR3 DNA reads TGCAGCGTCGTCAAGGGACCAAAATACAATGAGCAGTTCTTC.

This clone was found a few times. This rearrangement joins TRBV29-1 to TRBJ1-1, with D uncertain. V lost 3 bases, J lost 0 bases, and 8 bases lay in between. The germline gives CDR1 SQVTM, CDR2 ANQGSEA. This CDR3 region has 13 residues. The DNA of the CDR3 is TGCAGCGTTGATGAAGGGATGAACACTGAAGCTTTCTTT. Encoded protein: CSVDEGMNTEAFF.

The table lists this clone with a few counts. V gene TRBV4-1 combines with J gene TRBJ2-5; 9 bases are shared with TRBD1. Germline values: CDR1 MGHRA, CDR2 YSYEKL. The CDR3 is 14 residues long. J was trimmed by 9 bases and V by 3 bases; bases with no gene match: 8. Here the CDR3 reads CASSQSWDRVSQYF. In nucleotides, the CDR3 is TGCGCCAGCAGCCAGTCCTGGGACAGGGTCTCCCAGTACTTC.